These 32 T cell receptor beta chains were sequenced from one sample in a study of Ad26.COV2.S vaccination and SARS-CoV-2 variants. The treatment: around 19 received Ad26.COV2.S at low or high dose, single or two shots; 5 received placebo; per-sample allocation not given. Collection of samples fell on day 63 after the first vaccine or placebo injection. The method was immunoSEQ multiplex PCR; TCRdb's version includes in-frame clones alone and lacks a portion of them. The sample consists of under 550,000 clones, 85% to 90% of them appearing once. The sample in question was peripheral blood, obtained in a trial of Ad26.COV2.S vaccine versus placebo. Receptors originate from a person between 18 and 65 years old who received the Ad26.COV2.S COVID-19 vaccine or a placebo.

The chain joins TRBV7-6 to TRBJ2-7; tentative D call: TRBD1 (6 bases). Trimming took off 0 bases at V and 1 base at J, with 10 bases between the two ends. Germline V gene lookup returns CDR1 SGHVS and CDR2 FNYEAQ. The CDR3 extends over 15 amino acids. In DNA form, the CDR3 reads TGTGCCAGCAGCTTAGCCGACAGGTTTTCCTACGAGCAGTACTTC. Translated, it gives CASSLADRFSYEQYF.

V usage is TRBV27 and J usage is TRBJ2-4, with a possible D match to TRBD2 (6 bases). With 4 bases removed from V and 0 bases from J, the gap between germline ends came to 16 bases. CDR1 and CDR2 (germline): MNHEY, SMNVEV (reference sequence). CDR3 length: 17 amino acids. The CDR3 protein is CASSSTPRGVAKNIQYF. The CDR3 DNA follows: TGTGCCAGCAGTTCCACACCACGCGGGGTAGCCAAAAACATTCAGTACTTC.

The genes are TRBV9 and TRBJ2-3, with unresolved D. Deletions cut 0 bases from V and 5 bases from J, with 19 bases between. Per the germline V gene, CDR1 is SGDLS and CDR2 is YYNGEE. The CDR3 is 17 amino acids. DNA of the CDR3: TGTGCCAGCAGCGTAGCGTCTGAGCGCCTGGGTGGAGATACGCAGTATTTT. It is translated as CASSVASERLGGDTQYF.

The rearrangement links TRBV4-3 to TRBJ2-1, with TRBD2 matching over 9 bases. This CDR3 has 15 residues. In germline, CDR1 is LGHNA, CDR2 YSLEER. V gave up 2 bases and J gave up 7 bases; unmatched junction bases: 6. The CDR3 loop is CASSQSLAGLNEQFF. CDR3 nucleotides: TGCGCCAGCAGCCAATCCCTAGCGGGGTTGAATGAGCAGTTCTTC.

The J gene is TRBJ2-1, the V gene TRBV11-2, with D hard to call. Germline V gene lookup returns CDR1 SGHAT and CDR2 FQNNGV. The V and J ends lost 4 bases and 5 bases respectively, with 12 bases between them. The CDR3 has 14 amino acids. The chain's CDR3 is CASSSRLSHNEQFF. CDR3 sequence (DNA): TGTGCCAGCAGCTCTCGACTTAGTCACAATGAGCAGTTCTTC.

The chain links TRBV6-4 to TRBJ2-4; no definite D call. CDR1 is MRHNA, CDR2 SNTAGT, per germline. Trimming shortened V by 3 bases and J by 6 bases, and 9 bases separated the two germline ends. The CDR3 is 13 amino acids. CDR3 amino acids: CASSEVMGNIQYF. DNA for the CDR3: TGTGCCAGCAGTGAAGTAATGGGAAACATTCAGTACTTC.

This clone was counted once. J is TRBJ1-4 and V is TRBV4-3, with a tentative D call TRBD1 (5 bases). With 4 bases removed from V and 6 bases from J, the gap between germline ends came to 18 bases. The germline V gene encodes CDR1 LGHNA and CDR2 YSLEER. This CDR3 region has 16 residues. The CDR3 is CASSLFVSGEDEKLFF. In nucleotides, the CDR3 is TGCGCCAGCAGCCTATTCGTATCGGGGGAGGATGAAAAACTGTTTTTT.

The CDR3 DNA follows: TGTGCCTGGAGTGTACAAGGCGGCCAAGAGACCCAGTACTTC. Encoded protein: CAWSVQGGQETQYF. The gene calls are TRBV30 and TRBJ2-5; D ambiguous. The CDR3 has 14 residues. Germline V gene lookup returns CDR1 GTSNPN and CDR2 SVGIG (reference sequence). V was shortened by 0 bases and J by 1 base, with 9 bases between the two germline ends.

V and J are TRBV12-5 and TRBJ2-2; no definite D call. V dropped 6 bases and J dropped 0 bases, with 5 bases sitting between them. There are 13 residues in the CDR3. Germline V gene sequence: CDR1 LGHNT, CDR2 FRNRAP. DNA of the CDR3: TGTGCTAGTGGGCAGACGAACACCGGGGAGCTGTTTTTT. Translated, it gives CASGQTNTGELFF. Full variable domain (outside the CDR3, taken from reference TRBV12-5 and TRBJ2-2): DARVTQTPRHKVTEMGQEVTMRCQPILGHNTVFWYRQTMMQGLELLAYFRNRAPLDDSGMPKDRFSAEMPDATLATLKIQPSEPRDSAVYFCASGQTNTGELFFGEGSRLTVL.

The CDR3 loop reads CASSYAASQHYEQYF. The CDR3 DNA reads as TGTGCCAGCAGTTACGCCGCTAGCCAACACTACGAGCAGTACTTC. The rearrangement joins TRBV6-2 or TRBV6-3 to TRBJ2-7; possibly TRBD2 for D (5 bases). This CDR3 comprises 15 residues. Trimming took 2 bases from V and 3 from J, leaving 14 bases between them. Germline lookup yields CDR1 MNHEY and CDR2 SVGEGT.

The chain is built from TRBV5-5 and TRBJ2-2; no clear D. Germline CDR1 is SGHKS and CDR2 is YYEKEE (reference sequence). CDR3 length: 12 residues. Trimming left V 1 base short and J 5 bases short, with 3 bases between. In nucleotides, the CDR3 is TGTGCCAGCAGCTTGTGGACCGGGGAGCTGTTTTTT. Encoded protein: CASSLWTGELFF.

The chain links TRBV5-6 to TRBJ1-2; 9 bases are shared with TRBD1. Losses at the gene ends were 3 bases for V and 4 bases for J; bases not matched to a gene: 7. The CDR3 contains 15 residues. In germline, CDR1 is SGHDT, CDR2 YYEEEE. Here the CDR3 DNA reads TGTGCCAGCAGCTCCACAGGGGGCATAGGCTATGGCTACACCTTC. Translating it yields CASSSTGGIGYGYTF.

The rearrangement joins TRBV5-6 to TRBJ2-3; D not certain. V was shortened by 4 bases and J by 5 bases, with 20 bases between the two germline ends. Germline-derived CDR1 and CDR2 are SGHDT and YYEEEE. The CDR3 length is 16 residues. CDR3 nucleotides: TGTGCCAGCAGCCCCCACCTCCGAAGTTTGGGAGATACGCAGTATTTT. This codes for CASSPHLRSLGDTQYF.

The rearrangement joins TRBV20-1 to TRBJ2-7, with D unresolved. This CDR3 region has 9 residues. Looked up from germline, CDR1 is DFQATT and CDR2 is SNEGSKA (reference sequence). V gave up 6 bases and J gave up 5 bases, with 5 bases separating them. Here the CDR3 DNA reads TGCAGTGCAGGGCACGAGCAGTACTTC. Translating gives CSAGHEQYF.

V gene TRBV2 combines with J gene TRBJ2-3; D is uncertain. CDR1 and CDR2 from the germline V gene are SNHLY and FYNNEI. The CDR3 is 15 residues long. V gave up 8 bases and J gave up 3 bases, with 18 bases separating them. CDR3 in amino acids: CASSPNGLFTDTQYF. The DNA of the CDR3 is TGTGCCAGCTCCCCTAATGGCCTTTTTACAGATACGCAGTATTTT.

The chain joins TRBV27 to TRBJ2-5, with 7 bases lining up with TRBD2. The CDR3 sequence is 13 residues long. Trimming removed 5 bases from V and 5 bases from J; junction bases left unmatched: 5. Germline V gene data show CDR1 as MNHEY and CDR2 as SMNVEV (reference sequence). CDR3 coding DNA: TGTGCCAGCAGTCCAAGGACTAGGGAGACCCAGTACTTC. Translation: CASSPRTRETQYF.

The gene calls are TRBV3-1 (or the pseudogene TRBV3-2) and TRBJ2-7, with 7 bases that match TRBD2. The germline V gene encodes CDR1 LGHDT and CDR2 YNNKEL (reference sequence). CDR3 size: 15 residues. V gave up 1 base and J gave up 5 bases; unmatched junction bases: 8. CDR3 sequence: CASSQARLARDEQYF. CDR3 sequence (DNA): TGTGCCAGCAGCCAAGCCCGACTAGCAAGGGACGAGCAGTACTTC.

This chain uses TRBV2 with TRBJ1-5; D might be TRBD1 (5 bases). This CDR3 comprises 13 residues. Germline CDR1 SNHLY, CDR2 FYNNEI. V lost 7 bases to trimming and J lost 4 bases, with 11 bases between them. This chain's CDR3 is CASIGTENQPQHF. The CDR3 DNA reads TGTGCCAGCATAGGGACGGAAAATCAGCCCCAGCATTTT. Filled out from reference TRBV2 and TRBJ1-5, the complete variable domain reads EPEVTQTPSHQVTQMGQEVILRCVPISNHLYFYWYRQILGQKVEFLVSFYNNEISEKSEIFDDQFSVERPDGSNFTLKIRSTKLEDSAMYFCASIGTENQPQHFGDGTRLSIL.

The rearrangement uses TRBV28 and TRBJ1-2; TRBD1 might be the D (5 bases). Germline V gives CDR1 MDHEN, CDR2 SYDVKM. This CDR3 is built from 14 residues. V gave up 5 bases and J gave up 7 bases, with 17 bases separating them. CDR3 in amino acids: CASSPPGPGPGYTF. The CDR3 coding sequence is TGTGCCAGCAGTCCTCCTGGGCCGGGACCTGGCTACACCTTC.

The genes are TRBV4-2 and TRBJ2-7; D not resolved. The germline CDR1 and CDR2 sequences are LGHNA and YNFKEQ. The V end was cut by 1 base, the J end by 5 bases, with 15 bases between. The CDR3 length is 15 residues. The CDR3 bases are TGTGCCAGCAGCCAAGTCGCAGGTGAGAGCAACGAGCAGTACTTC. Translating gives CASSQVAGESNEQYF.

The V call is TRBV12-5, the J call TRBJ1-2; tentatively, D is TRBD1 (6 bases). This CDR3 has 18 amino acids. Germline CDR1 reads LGHNT; CDR2 reads FRNRAP. Trimming took 0 bases from V and 4 from J, leaving 21 bases between them. The CDR3 is CASGLVLAGEVIGYGYTF. CDR3 in DNA: TGTGCTAGTGGTTTGGTACTGGCAGGGGAAGTAATAGGCTATGGCTACACCTTC.

The chain carries TRBV11-2 and TRBJ2-1; TRBD2 matches at 11 bases. The V gene's germline CDR1 is SGHAT and CDR2 FQNNGV. Losses at the gene ends were 1 base for V and 0 bases for J; bases not matched to a gene: 8. This CDR3 has 19 residues. The CDR3 bases are TGTGCCAGCAGCTTAGGCCTAGCGGGGGGTTTCAGCTCCTACAATGAGCAGTTCTTC. Amino acid sequence: CASSLGLAGGFSSYNEQFF.

This chain uses TRBV2 with TRBJ2-3, with 11 bases lining up with TRBD2. Germline V gives CDR1 SNHLY, CDR2 FYNNEI. Unmatched junction bases numbered 4, after V lost 3 bases and J lost 5 bases. CDR3 length: 15 amino acids. CDR3 amino acids: CASSDLAGGQDTQYF. Written as DNA, the CDR3 is TGTGCCAGCAGTGATTTAGCGGGGGGGCAAGATACGCAGTATTTT.

The chain links TRBV30 to TRBJ1-2; tentative D call: TRBD1 (6 bases). There are 13 residues in the CDR3. Germline V lookup: CDR1 GTSNPN, CDR2 SVGIG (reference sequence). The ends were cut back, 3 bases at V and 1 base at J, with 9 bases in the middle. The chain's CDR3 is CAWRRTVNYGYTF. The CDR3 DNA reads TGTGCCTGGAGGCGGACAGTTAACTATGGCTACACCTTC.

The CDR3 nucleotides are TGTGCCAGCAGCGTAGCTCTGGCGGGGGAAAGCAAAGAGACCCAGTACTTC. Translation: CASSVALAGESKETQYF. The J gene is TRBJ2-5, the V gene TRBV9; 7 bases align to TRBD2. The germline V gene encodes CDR1 SGDLS and CDR2 YYNGEE. Trimming removed 0 bases from V and 3 bases from J; junction bases left unmatched: 11. The CDR3 covers 17 residues.

This clone was observed once. This chain joins TRBV7-8 and TRBJ2-7, with a possible D match to TRBD1 (5 bases). Germline CDR1 and CDR2: SGHVS and FQNEAQ. V was trimmed by 6 bases and J by 4 bases, leaving 19 bases between them. The CDR3 totals 15 residues. CDR3 DNA sequence: TGTGCCAGCAGTGCCGAGAAAGGGGTTAGGTACGAGCAGTACTTC. As protein: CASSAEKGVRYEQYF.

The chain couples TRBV24-1 to TRBJ2-1; tentative D call: TRBD1 (5 bases). CDR1 is KGHDR, CDR2 SFDVKD, per germline. This CDR3 has 17 amino acids. Trimming removed 4 bases at V and 4 bases at J, with 19 bases between. The CDR3 here is CATSDRPGLGPYNEQFF. CDR3 DNA: TGTGCCACCAGTGACCGTCCAGGGTTGGGGCCTTACAATGAGCAGTTCTTC.

The rearrangement uses TRBV25-1 and TRBJ1-5; possible D gene TRBD1, 5 bases. Germline V gene lookup returns CDR1 MGHDK and CDR2 SYGVNS. CDR3 size: 13 residues. V lost 6 bases to trimming and J lost 8 bases, with 14 bases between them. Written as DNA, the CDR3 is TGTGCCAGCAGGAGCATAGCGGGGGAGCCCCAGCATTTT. Translation gives CASRSIAGEPQHF.

The chain recombines TRBV28 with TRBJ2-7; possibly TRBD1 or TRBD2 for D (5 bases each). Germline CDR1 reads MDHEN; CDR2 reads SYDVKM. The CDR3 has 13 residues. Trimming took 2 bases from V and 6 from J, leaving 11 bases between them. The CDR3 bases are TGTGCCAGCAGTTTAATAGGGACGGGCGAGCAGTACTTC. It translates to CASSLIGTGEQYF.

Worth noting for this clone: The sample holds other DNA sequences that translate to the same CDR3. The rearrangement uses TRBV9 and TRBJ1-1, with no clear D. The V gene's germline CDR1 is SGDLS and CDR2 YYNGEE. CDR3 length: 14 residues. V dropped 2 bases and J dropped 1 base, with 9 bases sitting between them. The DNA of the CDR3 is TGTGCCAGCAGCGTGGGTCCAGAGAACACTGAAGCTTTCTTT. Translating gives CASSVGPENTEAFF.

J is TRBJ1-4 and V is TRBV7-9; no reliable D call. CDR1 and CDR2 (germline): SEHNR, FQNEAQ (reference sequence). The ends were cut back, 1 base at V and 6 bases at J, with 21 bases in the middle. This CDR3 has 18 amino acids. This CDR3 is CASSLGYAGRLPYEKLFF. The CDR3 nucleotides read TGTGCCAGCAGCTTAGGTTACGCGGGCAGGCTACCCTATGAAAAACTGTTTTTT.

The rearrangement joins TRBV13 to TRBJ1-5; TRBD1 might be the D (6 bases). There are 20 residues in the CDR3. Germline CDR1 reads PRHDT; CDR2 reads FYEKMQ (reference sequence). Trimming pared 3 bases from V and 3 bases from J, leaving 27 bases between. In nucleotides, the CDR3 is TGTGCCAGCAGCTTTTGTATTTTCCCTGGCAGGGGAGGTGACAATCAGCCCCAGCATTTT. It is translated as CASSFCIFPGRGGDNQPQHF.